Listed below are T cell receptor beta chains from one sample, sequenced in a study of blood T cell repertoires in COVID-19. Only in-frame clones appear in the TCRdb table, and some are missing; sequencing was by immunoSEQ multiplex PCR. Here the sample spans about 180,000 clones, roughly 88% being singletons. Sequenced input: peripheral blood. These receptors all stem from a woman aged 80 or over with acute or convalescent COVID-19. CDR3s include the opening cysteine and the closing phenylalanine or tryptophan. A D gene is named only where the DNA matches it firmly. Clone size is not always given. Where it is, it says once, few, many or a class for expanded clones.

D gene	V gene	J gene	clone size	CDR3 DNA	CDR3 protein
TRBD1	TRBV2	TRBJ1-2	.	TGTGCCAGCAGTGAAAGTGGGACAGAGACTTATGGCTACACCTTC	CASSESGTETYGYTF
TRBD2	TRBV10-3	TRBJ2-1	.	TGTGCCATCACAATAGCGGGGGGCCACCCTGAGCAGTTCTTC	CAITIAGGHPEQFF
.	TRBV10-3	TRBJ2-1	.	TGTGCCGCCGGCCAGGGAAATGAGCAGTTCTTC	CAAGQGNEQFF
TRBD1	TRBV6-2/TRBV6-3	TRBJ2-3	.	TGTGCCAGCAGTATCCTACTTTCCTGGGACAGAGATTACACAGATACGCAGTATTTT	CASSILLSWDRDYTDTQYF
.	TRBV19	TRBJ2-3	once	TGTGCCAGTAGTACCCTACAGGTAGGGGGCACAGATACGCAGTATTTT	CASSTLQVGGTDTQYF
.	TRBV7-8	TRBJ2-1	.	TGTGCCAGCAGCCGAGGGGGGACTCAGGATAATGAGCAGTTCTTC	CASSRGGTQDNEQFF
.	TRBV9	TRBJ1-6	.	TGTGCCAGCAGCGTAGGGCAGGGGCAGCCTATCCACTTT	CASSVGQGQPIHF
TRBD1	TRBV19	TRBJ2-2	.	TGTGCCAGTACCATAGGAAGGGACAGCCTCAACACCGGGGAGCTGTTTTTT	CASTIGRDSLNTGELFF
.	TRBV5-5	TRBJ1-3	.	TGTGCCAGCAGCTTGGTGGAGGTCCCTGGAAACACCATATATTTT	CASSLVEVPGNTIYF
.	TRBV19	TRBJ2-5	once	TGTGCCAGTAGGACCAACGCACAGGGTAGGCAGACCCAGTACTTC	CASRTNAQGRQTQYF
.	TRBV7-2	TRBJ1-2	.	TGTGCCAGCAGCCCCCGCTATGGCTACACCTTC	CASSPRYGYTF
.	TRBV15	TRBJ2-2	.	TGTGCCACCAGCAGAGATCGGGACACCGGGGAGCTGTTTTTT	CATSRDRDTGELFF
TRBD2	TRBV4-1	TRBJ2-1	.	TGCGCCAGCAGCCCGGGACTAACTAGCTCCTACAATGAGCAGTTCTTC	CASSPGLTSSYNEQFF
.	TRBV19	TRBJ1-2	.	TGTGCCAGTAGTATCCGGTCCCAGGGAGGCTACACCTTC	CASSIRSQGGYTF
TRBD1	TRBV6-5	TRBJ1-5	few	TGTGCCATTCGCCGACAGGGGGGACGTCAGCCCCAGCATTTT	CAIRRQGGRQPQHF